The clone carrying this TCR beta chain was seen a handful of times. The antigen is undetermined. TCRdb fed the RACE reads into MiXCR, producing one record per CDR3 protein. The sample includes 240,000 or so distinct CDR3 sequences, 7.5% to 10% of them seen just once. Time point: pre-sensitization, week 0. Treatment here: therapeutic diphenylcyclopropenone sensitization with weekly scalp DPC. The data were obtained in a study of human T cells and chemical hapten exposure. Study-wide points: Expanded TCRs made up significantly more big CDR3 similarity clusters than controls did. Unchanged with DPC sensitization were TCRs above 1 in 1000 frequency.

The V end was cut by 5 bases, the J end by 3 bases, with 14 bases between. Looked up from germline, CDR1 is SGHVS and CDR2 is FNYEAQ. The CDR3 runs 14 residues. The source is a woman between 40 and 55 years old with alopecia areata. Some clones in this sample may be carry-over from other donors' samples. The chain is built from TRBV7-6 and TRBJ2-7; D is possibly TRBD1 (5 bases). The source material was whole blood, sampled in connection with sensitization to the hapten diphenylcyclopropenone (DPC). The CDR3 nucleotides read TGTGCCAGCAGCCAATTGACACAGGACTACGAGCAGTACTTC. This encodes CASSQLTQDYEQYF.